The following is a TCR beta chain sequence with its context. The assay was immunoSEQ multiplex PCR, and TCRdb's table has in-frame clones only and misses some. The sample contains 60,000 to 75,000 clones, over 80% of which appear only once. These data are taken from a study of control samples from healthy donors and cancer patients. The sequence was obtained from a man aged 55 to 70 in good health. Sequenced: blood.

CDR3 in amino acids: CASSRSPKVYEQYF. DNA for the CDR3: TGTGCCAGCAGCCGGAGCCCTAAAGTCTACGAGCAGTACTTC. This chain uses TRBV28 with TRBJ2-7; D is ambiguous. Between the trimmed V and J ends, which lost 6 bases and 3 bases, there was a span of 15 bases. The germline gives CDR1 MDHEN, CDR2 SYDVKM. This CDR3 has 14 amino acids.